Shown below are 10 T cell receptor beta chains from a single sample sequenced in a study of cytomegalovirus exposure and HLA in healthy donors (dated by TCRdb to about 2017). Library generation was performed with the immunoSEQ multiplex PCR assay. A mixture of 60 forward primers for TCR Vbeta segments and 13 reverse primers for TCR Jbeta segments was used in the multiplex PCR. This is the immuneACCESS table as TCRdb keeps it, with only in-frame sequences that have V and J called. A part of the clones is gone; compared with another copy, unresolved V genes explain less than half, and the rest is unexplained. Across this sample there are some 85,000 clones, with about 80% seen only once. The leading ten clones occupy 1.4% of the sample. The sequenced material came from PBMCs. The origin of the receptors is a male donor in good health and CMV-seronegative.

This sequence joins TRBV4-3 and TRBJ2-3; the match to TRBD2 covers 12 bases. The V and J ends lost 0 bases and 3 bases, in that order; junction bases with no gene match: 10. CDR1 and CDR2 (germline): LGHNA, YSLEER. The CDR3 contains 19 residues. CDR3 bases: TGCGCCAGCAGCCAAGATACGCTCCTAGCGGGAGGGAGGACAGATACGCAGTATTTT. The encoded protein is CASSQDTLLAGGRTDTQYF.

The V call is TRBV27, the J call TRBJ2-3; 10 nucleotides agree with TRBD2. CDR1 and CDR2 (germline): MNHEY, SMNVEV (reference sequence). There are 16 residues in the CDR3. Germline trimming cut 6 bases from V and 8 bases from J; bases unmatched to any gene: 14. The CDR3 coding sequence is TGTGCCAGCAGAACGGAGCGGGAGGGCCAAGTGGTTACGCAGTATTTT. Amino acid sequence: CASRTEREGQVVTQYF.

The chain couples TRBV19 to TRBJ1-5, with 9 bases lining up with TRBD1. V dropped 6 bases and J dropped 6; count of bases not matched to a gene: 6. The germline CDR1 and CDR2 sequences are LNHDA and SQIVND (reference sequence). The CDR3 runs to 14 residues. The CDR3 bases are TGTGCCAGTAGGCCACAGGGGGCGTCTCAGCCCCAGCATTTT. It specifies CASRPQGASQPQHF.

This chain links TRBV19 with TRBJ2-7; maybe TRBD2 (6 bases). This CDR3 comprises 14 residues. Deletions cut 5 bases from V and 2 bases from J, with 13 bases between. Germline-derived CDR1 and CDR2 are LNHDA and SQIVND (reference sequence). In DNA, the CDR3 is TGTGCCAGTAGTCCATCTCGGGGGACCTACGAGCAGTACTTC. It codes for CASSPSRGTYEQYF.

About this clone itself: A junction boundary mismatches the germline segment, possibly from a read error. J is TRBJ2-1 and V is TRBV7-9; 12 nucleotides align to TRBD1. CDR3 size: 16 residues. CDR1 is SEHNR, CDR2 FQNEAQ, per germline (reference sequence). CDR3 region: CSSSSLGQGALGEQFF. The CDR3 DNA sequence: TGTTCCAGCAGCTCACTGGGACAGGGGGCTCTTGGTGAGCAGTTCTTC. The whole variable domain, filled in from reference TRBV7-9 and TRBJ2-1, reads DTGVSQNPRHKITKRGQNVTFRCDPISEHNRLYWYRQTLGQGPEFLTYFQNEAQLEKSRLLSDRFSAERPKGSFSTLEIQRTEQGDSAMYLCSSSSLGQGALGEQFFGPGTRLTVL.

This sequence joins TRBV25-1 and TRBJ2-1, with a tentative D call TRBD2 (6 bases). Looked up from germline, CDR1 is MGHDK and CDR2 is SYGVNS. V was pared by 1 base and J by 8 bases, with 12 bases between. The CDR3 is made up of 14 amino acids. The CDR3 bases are TGTGCCAGCAGTGAATTGGAGGGAGGCTATGAGCAGTTCTTC. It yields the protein CASSELEGGYEQFF.

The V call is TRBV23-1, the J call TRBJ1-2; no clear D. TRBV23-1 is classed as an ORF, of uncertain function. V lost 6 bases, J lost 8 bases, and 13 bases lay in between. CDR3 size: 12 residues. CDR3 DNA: TGCGCCAGCAGGGTTGAGGTGTTAGGCTACACCTTC. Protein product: CASRVEVLGYTF.

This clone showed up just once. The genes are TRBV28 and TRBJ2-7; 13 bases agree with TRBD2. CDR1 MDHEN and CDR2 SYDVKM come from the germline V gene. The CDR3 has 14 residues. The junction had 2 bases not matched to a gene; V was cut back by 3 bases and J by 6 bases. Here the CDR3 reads CASSFRLAGGEQYF. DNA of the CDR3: TGTGCCAGCAGTTTCCGACTAGCGGGAGGCGAGCAGTACTTC.

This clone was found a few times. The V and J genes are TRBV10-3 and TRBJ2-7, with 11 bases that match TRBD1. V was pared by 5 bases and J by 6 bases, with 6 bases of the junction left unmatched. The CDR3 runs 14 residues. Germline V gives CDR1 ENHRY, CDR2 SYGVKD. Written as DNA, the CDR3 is TGTGCCATCAGTCCCGGGACAGGGGGGTCCGAGCAGTACTTC. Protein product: CAISPGTGGSEQYF.

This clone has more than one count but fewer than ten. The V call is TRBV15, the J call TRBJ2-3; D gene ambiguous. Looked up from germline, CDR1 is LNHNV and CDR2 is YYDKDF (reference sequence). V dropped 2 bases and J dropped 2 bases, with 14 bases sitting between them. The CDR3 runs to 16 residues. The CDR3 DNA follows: TGTGCCACCAGCAGACGCAGTCAGCGAGACACAGATACGCAGTATTTT. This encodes CATSRRSQRDTDTQYF.